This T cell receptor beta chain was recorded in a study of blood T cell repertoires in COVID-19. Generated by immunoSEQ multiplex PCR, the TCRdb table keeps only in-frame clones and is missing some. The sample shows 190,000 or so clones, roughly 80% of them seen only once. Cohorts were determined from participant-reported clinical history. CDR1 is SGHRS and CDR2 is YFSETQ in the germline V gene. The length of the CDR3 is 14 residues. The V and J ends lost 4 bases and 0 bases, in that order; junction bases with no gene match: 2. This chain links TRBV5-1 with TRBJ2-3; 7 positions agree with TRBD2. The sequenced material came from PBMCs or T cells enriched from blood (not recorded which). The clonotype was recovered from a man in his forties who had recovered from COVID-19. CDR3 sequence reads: CASSPGGSTDTQYF. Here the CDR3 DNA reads TGCGCCAGCAGCCCGGGGGGAAGCACAGATACGCAGTATTTT.